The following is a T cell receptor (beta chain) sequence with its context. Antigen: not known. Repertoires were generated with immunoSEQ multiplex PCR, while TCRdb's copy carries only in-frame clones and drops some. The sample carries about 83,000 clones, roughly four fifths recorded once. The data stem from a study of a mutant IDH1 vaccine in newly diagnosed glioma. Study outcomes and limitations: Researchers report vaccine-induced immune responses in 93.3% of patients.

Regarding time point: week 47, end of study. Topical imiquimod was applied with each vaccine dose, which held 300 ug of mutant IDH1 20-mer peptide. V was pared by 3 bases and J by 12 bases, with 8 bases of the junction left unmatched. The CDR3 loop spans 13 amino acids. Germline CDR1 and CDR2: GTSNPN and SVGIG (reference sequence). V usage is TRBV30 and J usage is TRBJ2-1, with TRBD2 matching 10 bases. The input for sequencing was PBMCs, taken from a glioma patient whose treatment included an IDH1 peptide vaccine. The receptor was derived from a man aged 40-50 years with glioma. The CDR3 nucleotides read TGTGCCTGGAGCCCGCTAGCGGGAGAGTGGCAGTTCTTC. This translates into CAWSPLAGEWQFF.